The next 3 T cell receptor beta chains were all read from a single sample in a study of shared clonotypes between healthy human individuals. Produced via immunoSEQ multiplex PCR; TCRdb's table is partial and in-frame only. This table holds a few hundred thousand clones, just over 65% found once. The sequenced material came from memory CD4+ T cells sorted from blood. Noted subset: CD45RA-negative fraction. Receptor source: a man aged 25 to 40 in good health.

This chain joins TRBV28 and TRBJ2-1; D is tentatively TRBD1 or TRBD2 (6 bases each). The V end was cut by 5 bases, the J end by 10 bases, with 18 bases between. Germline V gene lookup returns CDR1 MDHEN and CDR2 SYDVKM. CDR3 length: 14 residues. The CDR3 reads CASSPPRGGGEQFF. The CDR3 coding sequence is TGTGCCAGCAGTCCGCCCCGAGGAGGGGGGGAGCAGTTCTTC.

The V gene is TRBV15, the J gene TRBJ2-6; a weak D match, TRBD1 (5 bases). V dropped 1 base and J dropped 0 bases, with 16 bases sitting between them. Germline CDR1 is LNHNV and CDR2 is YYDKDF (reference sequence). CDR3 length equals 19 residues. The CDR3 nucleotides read TGTGCCACCAGCAGAGTCCAGACAGTAAGTCACTCTGGGGCCAACGTCCTGACTTTC. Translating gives CATSRVQTVSHSGANVLTF.

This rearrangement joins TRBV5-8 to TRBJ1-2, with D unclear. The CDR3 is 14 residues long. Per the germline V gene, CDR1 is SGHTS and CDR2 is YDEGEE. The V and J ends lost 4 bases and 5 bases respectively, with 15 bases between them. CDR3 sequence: CASSIPGPGYGYTF. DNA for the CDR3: TGTGCCAGCAGCATCCCAGGACCTGGGTATGGCTACACCTTC.